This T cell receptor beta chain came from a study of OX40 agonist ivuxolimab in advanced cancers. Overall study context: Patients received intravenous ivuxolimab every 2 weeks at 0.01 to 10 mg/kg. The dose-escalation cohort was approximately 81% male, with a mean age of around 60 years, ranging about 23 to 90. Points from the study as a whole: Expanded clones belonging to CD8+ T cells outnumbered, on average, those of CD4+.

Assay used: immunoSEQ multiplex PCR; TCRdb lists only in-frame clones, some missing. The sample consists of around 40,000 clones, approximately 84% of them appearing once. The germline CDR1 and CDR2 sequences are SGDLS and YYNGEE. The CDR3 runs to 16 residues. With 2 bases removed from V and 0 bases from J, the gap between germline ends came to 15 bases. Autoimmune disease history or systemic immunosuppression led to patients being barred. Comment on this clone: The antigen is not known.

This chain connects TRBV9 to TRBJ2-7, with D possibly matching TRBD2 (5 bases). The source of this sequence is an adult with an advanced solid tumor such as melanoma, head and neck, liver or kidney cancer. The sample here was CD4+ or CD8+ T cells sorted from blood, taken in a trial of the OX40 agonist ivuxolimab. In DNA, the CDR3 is TGTGCCAGCAGCGTCAATGACGGGGAAAGCTCCTACGAGCAGTACTTC. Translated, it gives CASSVNDGESSYEQYF. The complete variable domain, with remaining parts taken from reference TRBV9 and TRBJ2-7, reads DSGVTQTPKHLITATGQRVTLRCSPRSGDLSVYWYQQSLDQGLQFLIQYYNGEERAKGNILERFSAQQFPDLHSELNLSSLELGDSALYFCASSVNDGESSYEQYFGPGTRLTVT.